This is a list of T cell receptor beta chains from one sample in a study of siplizumab effects on memory and regulatory T cells. Measured with immunoSEQ multiplex PCR; TCRdb has only the in-frame clones, and not every one. The sample has 50,000 to 60,000 clones, over 75% seen once. Sequencing was performed on naive CD8+ T cells sorted from blood. Receptors originate from a human donor in good health. CDR3s include the opening cysteine and the closing phenylalanine or tryptophan.

v_gene: TRBV9; j_gene: TRBJ2-7; CDR3aa: CASSLRTGGSHEQYF
v_gene: TRBV7-6; j_gene: TRBJ1-1; CDR3aa: CASSSLLPSEAFF
v_gene: TRBV6-5; j_gene: TRBJ2-7; CDR3aa: CASSYSPGGYEQYF
v_gene: TRBV6-6; j_gene: -; CDR3aa: CASSLAGALYEQYF
v_gene: TRBV18; j_gene: TRBJ1-3; CDR3aa: CASSSYPGQGTTGNTIYF
v_gene: TRBV11-2; j_gene: TRBJ2-5; CDR3aa: CASSETSGRHQETQYF
v_gene: TRBV27; j_gene: TRBJ2-3; CDR3aa: CASSSPGHTDTQYF
v_gene: TRBV7-6; j_gene: TRBJ1-6; CDR3aa: CASSLEVPGTANSPLHF
v_gene: TRBV6-5; j_gene: TRBJ1-5; CDR3aa: CASPINRGRNQPQHF
v_gene: TRBV5-4; j_gene: TRBJ2-2; CDR3aa: CASSPTGSATGELFF
v_gene: TRBV29-1; j_gene: TRBJ1-1; CDR3aa: CSVEQGKNTEAFF
v_gene: TRBV5-6; j_gene: TRBJ2-3; CDR3aa: CASSLRGGVPDTQYF
v_gene: TRBV27; j_gene: TRBJ2-1; CDR3aa: CASSLAGGPVLFF
v_gene: TRBV5-1; j_gene: TRBJ2-7; CDR3aa: CASSLLGSYEQYF
v_gene: TRBV10-3; j_gene: TRBJ2-5; CDR3aa: CAIRGQGGETQYF
v_gene: TRBV27; j_gene: TRBJ2-1; CDR3aa: CASSLRLGTGSYNEQFF
v_gene: TRBV7-6; j_gene: TRBJ2-2; CDR3aa: CASSLSSMGTDTGELFF